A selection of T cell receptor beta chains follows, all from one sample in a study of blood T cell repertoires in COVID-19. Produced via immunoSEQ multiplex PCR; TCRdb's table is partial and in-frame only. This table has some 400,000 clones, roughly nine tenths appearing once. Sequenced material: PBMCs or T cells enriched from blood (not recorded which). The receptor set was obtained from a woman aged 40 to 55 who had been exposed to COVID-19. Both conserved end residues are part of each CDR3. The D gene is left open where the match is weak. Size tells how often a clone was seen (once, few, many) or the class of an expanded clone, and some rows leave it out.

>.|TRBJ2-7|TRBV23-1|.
TGCGCCACCGAAAACGGCTACGAGCAGTACTTC
CATENGYEQYF
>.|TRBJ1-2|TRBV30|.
TGTGCCTGGAGTGAGGCGACTGACTATGGCTACACCTTC
CAWSEATDYGYTF
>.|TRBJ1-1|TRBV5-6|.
TGTGCCAGCAGCTTACAGGGAACTAACACTGAAGCTTTCTTT
CASSLQGTNTEAFF
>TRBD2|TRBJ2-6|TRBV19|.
TGTGCCAGTAGTGGGGGGGGTACTGGGGCCAACGTCCTGACTTTC
CASSGGGTGANVLTF
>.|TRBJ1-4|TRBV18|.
TGTGCCAGCCAAGGGACTCCCACTGAAAAACTGTTTTTT
CASQGTPTEKLFF
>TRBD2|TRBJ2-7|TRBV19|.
TGTGCCACACGACTTAGCGGGGGGACCGCCTACGAGCAGTACTTC
CATRLSGGTAYEQYF
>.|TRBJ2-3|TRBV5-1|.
TGCGCCAGCAGCTTGGTTCGGGGCACAGATACGCAGTATTTT
CASSLVRGTDTQYF
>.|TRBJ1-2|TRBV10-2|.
TGCGCCAGCAGTGACCCCCTCAGGGGCTACACCTTC
CASSDPLRGYTF
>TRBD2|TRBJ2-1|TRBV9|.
TGTGCCAGCAGTTTCTTTAGCGGGAGTCTGGACAATGAGCAGTTCTTC
CASSFFSGSLDNEQFF
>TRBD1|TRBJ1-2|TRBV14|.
TGTGCCAGCAGTTTACAGGGGATTAACTATGGCTACACCTTC
CASSLQGINYGYTF
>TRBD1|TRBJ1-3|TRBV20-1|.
TGCAGTGCTATTGACAGGGTTGCTGGAAACACCATATATTTT
CSAIDRVAGNTIYF
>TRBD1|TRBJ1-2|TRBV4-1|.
TGCGCCAGCACCAAACCCGGGACAGGGGATGGCTACACCTTC
CASTKPGTGDGYTF
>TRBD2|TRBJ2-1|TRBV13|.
TGTGCCAGCAGCTTTTGGCCTAGCGGGAGCCTCCACTACAATGAGCAGTTCTTC
CASSFWPSGSLHYNEQFF
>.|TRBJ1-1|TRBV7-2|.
TGTGCCAGCAGCTTAGTGGGGGCGAACACTGAAGCTTTCTTT
CASSLVGANTEAFF
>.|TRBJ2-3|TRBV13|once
TGTGCCAGCAGCTTAGCGACAGATACGCAGTATTTT
CASSLATDTQYF
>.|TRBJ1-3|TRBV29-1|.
TGCAGCGTTGAGGGAGAAGGCCCCCTCTCTGGAAACACCATATATTTT
CSVEGEGPLSGNTIYF
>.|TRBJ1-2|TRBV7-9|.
TGTGCCAGCAGCTTCCCCGACAGGTCTAACTATGGCTACACCTTC
CASSFPDRSNYGYTF
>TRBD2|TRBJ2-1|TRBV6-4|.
TGTGCCAGCAGTGTACAGGGACTAGCATCGTTCAATGAGCAGTTCTTC
CASSVQGLASFNEQFF
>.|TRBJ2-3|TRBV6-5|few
TGTGCCAGCAGGGACGTCGGGGGCACAGATACGCAGTATTTT
CASRDVGGTDTQYF
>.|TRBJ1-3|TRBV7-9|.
TGTGCCAGCAGCTCCCGGATGGGGGGGGACACCATATATTTT
CASSSRMGGDTIYF
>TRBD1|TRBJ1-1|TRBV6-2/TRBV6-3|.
TGTGCCAGCAGTACCGGACAGGAGGCTTTCTTT
CASSTGQEAFF
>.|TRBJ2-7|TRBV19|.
TGTGCCAGTAGTATTGCAGTCTGGTCCTACGAGCAGTACTTC
CASSIAVWSYEQYF